A selection of T cell receptor beta chains follows, all from one sample in a study of radiotherapy plus CTLA-4 blockade in lung cancer. Repertoires were generated with immunoSEQ multiplex PCR, while TCRdb's copy carries only in-frame clones and drops some. Altogether about 80,000 clones are present, 78% being singletons, with the ten largest covering about 23%. The material sequenced was peripheral blood, taken from a patient treated with radiotherapy plus ipilimumab. These receptors originate from a human donor with non-small cell lung cancer whose response to radiotherapy plus ipilimumab could not be evaluated. Some clones in this sample may be carry-over from other donors' samples. CDR3s include the opening cysteine and the closing phenylalanine or tryptophan. D genes are given only for firm matches. The size field is filled for only some rows; it gives once, few, many or a size class.

TRBV6-1	TRBD1	TRBJ2-1	-	CASRSTGSDNEQFF	TGTGCCAGCAGGTCGACAGGGTCGGACAATGAGCAGTTCTTC
TRBV5-6	-	TRBJ1-5	once	CASSRTGSGDNQPQHF	TGTGCCAGCAGCCGCACCGGGTCAGGGGACAATCAGCCCCAGCATTTT
TRBV19	-	TRBJ1-3	-	CASSMGAPSGNTIYF	TGTGCCAGTAGTATGGGGGCCCCCTCTGGAAACACCATATATTTT
TRBV19	-	TRBJ1-5	-	CASSIGQVGTQPQHF	TGTGCCAGTAGTATTGGACAAGTAGGAACTCAGCCCCAGCATTTT
TRBV7-2	-	TRBJ1-6	-	CASSLPAGRNSPLHF	TGTGCCAGCAGCTTACCGGCAGGCCGTAATTCACCCCTCCACTTT
TRBV19	-	TRBJ2-4	-	CASSMGAGAKNIQYF	TGTGCCAGTAGTATGGGTGCAGGGGCCAAAAACATTCAGTACTTC
TRBV6-1	-	TRBJ1-2	once	CASSVTGGYTF	TGTGCCAGCAGTGTAACGGGGGGCTACACCTTC
TRBV2	TRBD2	TRBJ2-6	-	CASWGASKRGSTGANVLTF	TGTGCCAGCTGGGGGGCATCTAAGCGGGGGTCCACTGGGGCCAACGTCCTGACTTTC
TRBV7-2	-	TRBJ2-1	-	CASSPSKREQFF	TGTGCCAGCAGCCCCTCAAAGCGTGAGCAGTTCTTC
TRBV6-1	-	TRBJ1-5	-	CASSEIGGNQPQHF	TGTGCCAGCAGTGAAATAGGGGGCAATCAGCCCCAGCATTTT
TRBV7-9	-	TRBJ2-1	-	CASSHLLGDNEQFF	TGTGCCAGCAGCCACCTGTTGGGAGACAATGAGCAGTTCTTC
TRBV10-3	TRBD2	TRBJ2-7	-	CAISETGLAGGEQYF	TGTGCCATCAGTGAGACCGGACTAGCGGGGGGCGAGCAGTACTTC
TRBV14	-	TRBJ1-2	once	CASSPTRRYTF	TGTGCCAGCAGCCCTACTAGGCGCTACACCTTC
TRBV28	TRBD2	TRBJ2-1	-	CASSSSGGASNEQFF	TGTGCCAGCAGTTCGAGCGGGGGGGCCTCAAATGAGCAGTTCTTC
TRBV5-1	TRBD1	TRBJ1-2	-	CASSLAGTVPYGYTF	TGCGCCAGCAGCTTGGCCGGGACAGTCCCCTATGGCTACACCTTC
TRBV27	TRBD2	TRBJ2-3	-	CATLSGGALNTDTQYF	TGTGCCACTCTTAGCGGGGGGGCCCTTAACACAGATACGCAGTATTTT
TRBV27	-	TRBJ2-3	-	CASSPQGYPDTQYF	TGTGCCAGCAGTCCCCAGGGGTATCCCGATACGCAGTATTTT
TRBV7-9	TRBD2	TRBJ2-7	-	CASSFGGGSYEQYF	TGTGCCAGCAGCTTTGGGGGGGGCTCCTACGAGCAGTACTTC
TRBV7-2	-	TRBJ2-5	-	CASSLVNGQETQYF	TGTGCCAGCAGCTTAGTAAACGGGCAAGAGACCCAGTACTTC
TRBV7-8	TRBD2	TRBJ2-3	-	CASSRTSGGPGDTQYF	TGTGCCAGCAGCCGGACTAGCGGGGGGCCGGGGGATACGCAGTATTTT
TRBV7-2	-	TRBJ2-3	once	CASSVYRDPAQYF	TGTGCCAGCAGCGTCTACAGGGATCCTGCGCAGTATTTT
TRBV11-2	-	TRBJ1-3	-	CASSLQYSGNTIYF	TGTGCCAGCAGCTTGCAGTACTCTGGAAACACCATATATTTT
TRBV5-4	-	TRBJ1-1	-	CASSSGQFDTEAFF	TGTGCCAGCAGCTCCGGACAATTTGACACTGAAGCTTTCTTT
TRBV7-2	-	TRBJ1-1	-	CASSLVGARAFF	TGTGCCAGCAGCTTAGTGGGGGCAAGAGCTTTCTTT
TRBV7-8	TRBD1	TRBJ2-7	-	CASRSRQGAGSGEQYF	TGTGCCAGCAGGTCAAGACAGGGGGCAGGCTCGGGCGAGCAGTACTTC
TRBV28	-	TRBJ1-1	few	CASSYIGPEAFF	TGTGCCAGCAGTTACATTGGTCCTGAAGCTTTCTTT
TRBV7-9	TRBD1	TRBJ2-5	few	CASSLMTGGPETQYF	TGTGCCAGCAGCTTAATGACAGGGGGCCCGGAGACCCAGTACTTC
TRBV7-2	-	TRBJ2-5	-	CASTSGGTQYF	TGTGCCAGCACCTCCGGGGGGACCCAGTACTTC
TRBV19	TRBD1	TRBJ1-2	-	CASSARIGQGTSDTF	TGTGCCAGTAGTGCGAGAATAGGACAGGGGACAAGTGACACCTTC
TRBV21-1	-	TRBJ2-2	-	CASSKPISGANTGELFF	TGTGCCAGCAGCAAACCTATTAGCGGGGCGAACACCGGGGAGCTGTTTTTT
TRBV5-5	-	TRBJ1-1	-	CASSLAGGGMNTEAFF	TGTGCCAGCAGCTTGGCTGGGGGAGGGATGAACACTGAAGCTTTCTTT
TRBV2	-	TRBJ1-6	-	CASILDALRSPLHF	TGTGCCAGCATTCTAGACGCTCTCCGCTCACCCCTCCACTTT
TRBV7-6	TRBD2	TRBJ2-1	-	CASSLGWGTSAHREQFF	TGTGCCAGCAGCTTAGGATGGGGGACTAGCGCGCATCGGGAGCAGTTCTTC
TRBV6-4	TRBD2	TRBJ2-1	once	CASSDGVAGAVWNEQFF	TGTGCCAGCAGTGACGGGGTAGCGGGGGCTGTATGGAATGAGCAGTTCTTC
TRBV4-2	-	TRBJ1-5	-	CASSQDRGSNQPQHF	TGTGCCAGCAGCCAAGATCGAGGAAGCAATCAGCCCCAGCATTTT
TRBV6-5	-	TRBJ1-5	-	CASQLLATERQPQHF	TGTGCCAGCCAGTTACTGGCCACCGAGCGGCAGCCCCAGCATTTT
TRBV6-5	-	TRBJ1-5	-	CASTGQPNQPQHF	TGTGCCAGCACTGGACAGCCAAATCAGCCCCAGCATTTT
TRBV7-2	TRBD2	TRBJ2-7	-	CASSQGLAGDQYF	TGTGCCAGCAGCCAGGGACTAGCGGGGGACCAGTACTTC
TRBV2	-	TRBJ2-2	-	CASSVGARTGELFF	TGTGCCAGCAGTGTAGGGGCGCGAACCGGGGAGCTGTTTTTT
TRBV18	TRBD1	TRBJ2-2	-	CASSNFRDRNTGELFF	TGTGCCAGCTCGAACTTCCGGGACAGGAACACCGGGGAGCTGTTTTTT
TRBV7-9	-	TRBJ2-7	-	CASSAGWPGEQYF	TGTGCCAGCAGCGCAGGGTGGCCCGGCGAGCAGTACTTC
TRBV5-1	TRBD1	TRBJ2-3	few	CASARGDTQYF	TGCGCCAGCGCCAGGGGGGATACGCAGTATTTT
TRBV19	TRBD1	TRBJ1-3	few	CASSVRGGPTSGNTIYF	TGTGCCAGTAGTGTAAGAGGGGGCCCGACCTCTGGAAACACCATATATTTT
TRBV11-3	TRBD1	TRBJ1-1	-	CASSPGGTNTEAFF	TGTGCCAGCAGTCCAGGGGGAACGAACACTGAAGCTTTCTTT
TRBV5-1	-	TRBJ2-5	-	CASSSPGTETQYF	TGCGCCAGCAGCTCCCCGGGAACGGAGACCCAGTACTTC
TRBV18	TRBD1	TRBJ2-7	-	CASSFDRGISYEQYF	TGTGCCAGCTCTTTCGACAGGGGGATATCCTACGAGCAGTACTTC
TRBV29-1	TRBD2	TRBJ2-7	-	CSVEARGGGSYEQYF	TGCAGCGTTGAGGCTCGGGGGGGAGGGTCCTACGAGCAGTACTTC
TRBV19	TRBD2	TRBJ2-1	-	CASSMGGGTYNEQFF	TGTGCCAGTAGTATGGGCGGGGGGACCTACAATGAGCAGTTCTTC
TRBV11-2	TRBD1	TRBJ2-7	-	CASSFSGQGVYEQYF	TGTGCCAGCAGCTTCTCAGGACAGGGGGTTTACGAGCAGTACTTC
TRBV4-2	-	TRBJ1-1	once	CASSQYGGRDDTEAFF	TGTGCCAGCAGCCAATATGGAGGGAGGGACGACACTGAAGCTTTCTTT
TRBV29-1	TRBD1	TRBJ2-3	-	CSASPGQGTDTQYF	TGCAGCGCCTCCCCCGGACAGGGCACAGATACGCAGTATTTT
TRBV2	TRBD1	TRBJ1-2	once	CASNGQGAVGVRGYTF	TGTGCCAGCAACGGACAGGGGGCGGTGGGTGTACGCGGCTACACCTTC
TRBV28	-	TRBJ1-5	-	CASSQPQGLIDQPQHF	TGTGCCAGCAGTCAACCCCAGGGACTGATCGATCAGCCCCAGCATTTT
TRBV7-9	-	TRBJ2-2	-	CASSSLDSTGELFF	TGTGCCAGCAGTTCACTCGATTCTACCGGGGAGCTGTTTTTT